The 22 T cell receptor beta chains reported below all come from one sample, sequenced in a study of shared clonotypes between healthy human individuals. As defined, naive CD8 cells were CD45RO-negative and positively selected for CCR7, with terminally differentiated effector memory CD45RA+ cells excluded. Profiled with immunoSEQ multiplex PCR; TCRdb holds only in-frame clones, not every one. The sample holds some 2 million clones; approximately 94% are singletons and the top ten take 1% to 1.3%. Sequences were obtained from naive CD8+ T cells sorted from blood. The receptors here all came from a man between 18 and 29 years old in good health.

This chain uses TRBV27 with TRBJ1-1; D is perhaps TRBD1 (5 bases). The germline V gene has CDR1 MNHEY and CDR2 SMNVEV (reference sequence). The CDR3 is made up of 15 amino acids. With 6 bases removed from V and 6 bases from J, the gap between germline ends came to 20 bases. CDR3 DNA: TGTGCCAGCAGAGGCTTGGGGGAGAAGGAGGCTGAAGCTTTCTTT. Translation gives CASRGLGEKEAEAFF.

J is TRBJ2-2 and V is TRBV28; 7 bases match TRBD1. V lost 10 bases, J lost 1 base, and 6 bases stayed unmatched. The CDR3 has 14 residues. From germline, CDR1 is MDHEN and CDR2 SYDVKM. CDR3 sequence (DNA): TGTGCCACCACCGGGACAGAGAACACCGGGGAGCTGTTTTTT. It is translated as CATTGTENTGELFF.

The chain carries TRBV2 and TRBJ1-3; D remains ambiguous. Deletions cut 0 bases from V and 0 bases from J, with 15 bases between. The CDR3 extends over 18 amino acids. Germline CDR1 SNHLY, CDR2 FYNNEI. CDR3 coding DNA: TGTGCCAGCAGTGAAGCTCTCTCTAGGACCCTCTCTGGAAACACCATATATTTT. Protein product: CASSEALSRTLSGNTIYF.

The V gene is TRBV6-6, the J gene TRBJ1-5, with D tentatively TRBD1 (5 bases). The CDR3 has 16 residues. The V gene's germline CDR1 is MNHNY and CDR2 SVGAGI (reference sequence). V was shortened by 4 bases and J by 0 bases, with 13 bases between the two germline ends. The CDR3 DNA follows: TGTGCCAGCAGTTTTGGGGACTGGTATAGCAATCAGCCCCAGCATTTT. The encoded protein is CASSFGDWYSNQPQHF.

The genes are TRBV5-1 and TRBJ2-7; 9 positions agree with TRBD1. Germline CDR1 reads SGHRS; CDR2 reads YFSETQ. V was pared by 4 bases and J by 3 bases, with 8 bases of the junction left unmatched. This CDR3 comprises 15 residues. The CDR3 is CASSPTGGGDYEQYF. CDR3 DNA sequence: TGCGCCAGCAGCCCGACAGGGGGTGGCGACTACGAGCAGTACTTC. The full variable domain, with the rest looked up from reference TRBV5-1 and TRBJ2-7, is KAGVTQTPRYLIKTRGQQVTLSCSPISGHRSVSWYQQTPGQGLQFLFEYFSETQRNKGNFPGRFSGRQFSNSRSEMNVSTLELGDSALYLCASSPTGGGDYEQYFGPGTRLTVT.

V gene TRBV4-1 combines with J gene TRBJ2-7, with TRBD2 identical over 8 bases. This CDR3 contains 15 residues. V shed 1 base and J 5 bases; nucleotides not matched to a gene: 7. Germline V lookup: CDR1 MGHRA, CDR2 YSYEKL. CDR3 sequence reads: CASSQAPAGGDEQYF. The CDR3 DNA follows: TGCGCCAGCAGCCAAGCCCCGGCGGGAGGCGACGAGCAGTACTTC.

The chain uses TRBV2 and TRBJ2-1; 7 nucleotides agree with TRBD1. With 2 bases clipped from V and 5 bases from J, the junction kept 6 bases outside the gene matches. CDR3 length: 15 amino acids. The germline gives CDR1 SNHLY, CDR2 FYNNEI. The CDR3 nucleotides are TGTGCCAGCAGTGAACCGACAGGGTGGCACAATGAGCAGTTCTTC. This gives the protein CASSEPTGWHNEQFF.

The CDR3 loop reads CASSVDRGPLTGNQPQHF. CDR3 DNA sequence: TGTGCCAGCAGCGTAGACAGGGGCCCCCTAACTGGCAATCAGCCCCAGCATTTT. V usage is TRBV9 and J usage is TRBJ1-5; TRBD1 matches at 7 bases. Per the germline V gene, CDR1 is SGDLS and CDR2 is YYNGEE. The CDR3 covers 18 residues. V shed 0 bases, J shed 2 bases, and the junction held 11 bases outside the gene matches.

This chain uses TRBV5-6 with TRBJ1-1, with TRBD1 matching over 8 bases. CDR3 length: 15 amino acids. V lost 6 bases and J lost 0; bases outside the gene matches: 7. Germline assignment: CDR1 SGHDT and CDR2 YYEEEE. CDR3 amino acids: CASTPMDRVNTEAFF. DNA of the CDR3: TGTGCCAGCACCCCGATGGACAGGGTGAACACTGAAGCTTTCTTT.

This chain links TRBV6-1 with TRBJ2-7; TRBD2 aligns across 10 bases. Germline V CDR1 and CDR2: MNHNS, SASEGT. V shed 4 bases and J 4 bases; nucleotides not matched to a gene: 7. The CDR3 consists of 15 residues. The CDR3 DNA follows: TGTGCCAGCAGTGCTGGGACTAGCGTAGGTTACGAGCAGTACTTC. Amino acid sequence: CASSAGTSVGYEQYF.

The chain carries TRBV4-1 and TRBJ2-2; D remains unclear. Germline lookup yields CDR1 MGHRA and CDR2 YSYEKL. The CDR3 is made up of 19 amino acids. The V end lost 4 bases, the J end lost 3 bases, and 24 bases lay between the germline ends. CDR3 sequence (DNA): TGCGCCAGCAGCCCGCGCCGACTTACGCGGTTCAAGGACACCGGGGAGCTGTTTTTT. It yields the protein CASSPRRLTRFKDTGELFF.

J is TRBJ1-4 and V is TRBV2; D not certain. The CDR3 runs to 13 residues. V was clipped by 6 bases and J by 0 bases, with 5 bases between them. Looked up from germline, CDR1 is SNHLY and CDR2 is FYNNEI. Here the CDR3 reads CASRTATNEKLFF. The CDR3 DNA is TGTGCCAGCAGGACTGCAACTAATGAAAAACTGTTTTTT.

V usage is TRBV19 and J usage is TRBJ2-2, with D maybe TRBD1 (6 bases). The CDR3 runs to 15 residues. V was shortened by 5 bases and J by 6 bases, with 16 bases between the two germline ends. Germline loops: CDR1 LNHDA, CDR2 SQIVND (reference sequence). Here the CDR3 reads CASSFRQGLAGELFF. CDR3 nucleotide sequence: TGTGCCAGTAGTTTCCGTCAGGGGCTGGCCGGGGAGCTGTTTTTT. The variable domain in full, completed from reference TRBV19 and TRBJ2-2, reads DGGITQSPKYLFRKEGQNVTLSCEQNLNHDAMYWYRQDPGQGLRLIYYSQIVNDFQKGDIAEGYSVSREKKESFPLTVTSAQKNPTAFYLCASSFRQGLAGELFFGEGSRLTVL.

The genes are TRBV2 and TRBJ1-2, with D unresolved. The CDR3 is 14 residues long. Germline assignment: CDR1 SNHLY and CDR2 FYNNEI. V was cut by 8 bases and J by 0 bases, with 13 bases left in between. CDR3 residues: CASLNEGSNYGYTF. The CDR3 nucleotides are TGTGCCAGCCTCAACGAAGGATCTAACTATGGCTACACCTTC. Full variable domain (outside the CDR3, taken from reference TRBV2 and TRBJ1-2): EPEVTQTPSHQVTQMGQEVILRCVPISNHLYFYWYRQILGQKVEFLVSFYNNEISEKSEIFDDQFSVERPDGSNFTLKIRSTKLEDSAMYFCASLNEGSNYGYTFGSGTRLTVV.

This clone was picked up one time. The chain carries TRBV30 and TRBJ2-3, with a possible D match to TRBD2 (5 bases). CDR3 length equals 17 residues. V dropped 4 bases and J dropped 5 bases, with 25 bases sitting between them. Per germline, CDR1 GTSNPN and CDR2 SVGIG (reference sequence). CDR3 in DNA: TGTGCCTGGATCCCCCGCACAGCGGAAGAGTTGGTAGATACGCAGTATTTT. Translated, it gives CAWIPRTAEELVDTQYF.

The chain joins TRBV2 to TRBJ1-6, with TRBD1 as a possible D gene (6 bases). The CDR3 has 18 amino acids. The V gene lost 4 bases and the J gene lost 0 bases, with 16 bases spanning the gap. Germline CDR1 SNHLY, CDR2 FYNNEI. This chain's CDR3 is CASSVDRSDASYNSPLHF. The DNA of the CDR3 is TGTGCCAGCAGTGTGGACAGATCGGACGCCTCCTATAATTCACCCCTCCACTTT.

This clone was recorded only once. This sample includes further DNA sequences coding for the same CDR3. The V and J genes are TRBV27 and TRBJ2-1; TRBD2 might be the D (5 bases). The CDR3 totals 14 residues. Germline V gene data show CDR1 as MNHEY and CDR2 as SMNVEV (reference sequence). The V gene lost 3 bases and the J gene lost 1 base, with 7 bases spanning the gap. The CDR3 coding sequence is TGTGCCAGCAGTTTGAGAGGGTCCTACAATGAGCAGTTCTTC. It encodes CASSLRGSYNEQFF.

V is TRBV11-2 and J is TRBJ1-6; D not certain. This CDR3 has 15 amino acids. Trimming cost V 5 bases and J 4 bases, with 12 bases left between them. CDR1 and CDR2 (germline): SGHAT, FQNNGV. The chain's CDR3 is CASSGGQPYNSPLHF. DNA for the CDR3: TGTGCCAGCAGCGGCGGCCAGCCGTATAATTCACCCCTCCACTTT.

This chain links TRBV5-4 with TRBJ2-5; tentative D call: TRBD2 (6 bases). The germline V gene encodes CDR1 SGHNT and CDR2 YYREEE (reference sequence). V lost 3 bases, J lost 6 bases, and 12 bases lay in between. CDR3 length equals 13 residues. Written as DNA, the CDR3 is TGTGCCAGCAGCTGGGGGGAATCGCAGACCCAGTACTTC. Translating it yields CASSWGESQTQYF.

This chain links TRBV6-1 with TRBJ2-7, with 7 positions matching TRBD1. Germline V gives CDR1 MNHNS, CDR2 SASEGT. V lost 7 bases and J lost 5; bases outside the gene matches: 8. This CDR3 comprises 13 residues. The CDR3, as DNA: TGTGCCAGCATCAATCTACAGGGGAACGAGCAGTACTTC. Its protein is CASINLQGNEQYF.

In this sample, this clone turned up once. The CDR3 is CASSRDLREETQYF. The CDR3, as DNA: TGTGCCAGCAGCCGGGACTTGAGGGAAGAGACCCAGTACTTC. This chain joins TRBV7-8 and TRBJ2-5, with a weak D call TRBD2 (6 bases). CDR3 length equals 14 residues. The V and J ends lost 5 bases and 3 bases respectively, with 13 bases between them. Germline V gene data show CDR1 as SGHVS and CDR2 as FQNEAQ.

The chain couples TRBV4-1 to TRBJ2-1; D unresolved. Between the trimmed V and J ends, which lost 4 bases and 12 bases, there was a span of 13 bases. The CDR3 runs 12 residues. The germline V gene encodes CDR1 MGHRA and CDR2 YSYEKL. The CDR3 region is CASSLGFSLQFF. CDR3 DNA sequence: TGCGCCAGCAGCCTAGGGTTTTCGCTGCAGTTCTTC.